Presented here are 13 T cell receptor beta chains from one specimen sequenced in a study of technical replicates of blood from a handful of donors. TCRdb's table, derived via immunoSEQ multiplex PCR, lists solely in-frame clones and lacks some. The table records tens of thousands of clones, around 94% of them present only once. Material for sequencing was T cells isolated from PBMCs. These receptors were collected from a human donor in good health.

This chain uses TRBV19 with TRBJ2-7; tentatively, D is TRBD1 (7 bases). The V gene's germline CDR1 is LNHDA and CDR2 SQIVND (reference sequence). V lost 1 base, J lost 3 bases, and 10 bases lay in between. This CDR3 is built from 14 residues. The CDR3 nucleotides read TGTGCCAGTAGTATAGGCCAGGGGGGCTACGAGCAGTACTTC. Translating gives CASSIGQGGYEQYF.

The CDR3 DNA reads TGTGCCAGCAGCGACTACCACGGTCGGGGAAATCAGCAGTTCTTC. Encoded protein: CASSDYHGRGNQQFF. The J gene is TRBJ2-1, the V gene TRBV21-1; TRBD2 is the table's D call, not checked against the DNA. TRBV21-1 is marked as a pseudogene. The CDR3 runs to 15 residues.

V gene TRBV2 combines with J gene TRBJ1-1; unclear D gene. Germline V gives CDR1 SNHLY, CDR2 FYNNEI. This CDR3 is built from 13 residues. V shed 4 bases and J shed 0 bases, with 6 bases lying between them. The chain's CDR3 is CASSVRMNTEAFF. CDR3 DNA sequence: TGTGCCAGCAGTGTGCGAATGAACACTGAAGCTTTCTTT.

The CDR3 here is CASSLKQNQETQYF. The CDR3 coding sequence is TGTGCCAGCAGCTTAAAACAGAACCAAGAGACCCAGTACTTC. The V gene is TRBV5-6, the J gene TRBJ2-5, with D hard to call. The CDR3 consists of 14 residues. CDR1 SGHDT and CDR2 YYEEEE come from the germline V gene. The V end was cut by 2 bases, the J end by 0 bases, with 8 bases between. The full variable domain, in which reference TRBV5-6 and TRBJ2-5 provide the parts outside the CDR3, is DAGVTQSPTHLIKTRGQQVTLRCSPKSGHDTVSWYQQALGQGPQFIFQYYEEEERQRGNFPDRFSGHQFPNYSSELNVNALLLGDSALYLCASSLKQNQETQYFGPGTRLLVL.

This chain links TRBV4-2 with TRBJ2-3, with TRBD2 matching 7 bases. Germline CDR1 is LGHNA and CDR2 is YNFKEQ. This CDR3 contains 17 residues. V lost 0 bases to trimming and J lost 4 bases; unmatched junction nucleotides: 10. In DNA, the CDR3 is TGTGCCAGCAGCCAAGAACCACCCGCGGGAGAAGCAGATACGCAGTATTTT. Translating gives CASSQEPPAGEADTQYF.

The genes are TRBV5-1 and TRBJ1-1, with 7 nucleotides matching TRBD1. The CDR3 has 15 amino acids. Trimming removed 0 bases from V and 0 bases from J; junction bases left unmatched: 2. Germline V gene data show CDR1 as SGHRS and CDR2 as YFSETQ. CDR3 in amino acids: CASSLDRGMNTEAFF. CDR3 in DNA: TGCGCCAGCAGCTTGGACAGGGGCATGAACACTGAAGCTTTCTTT.

This sequence joins TRBV27 and TRBJ2-7; a weak D match, TRBD1 (5 bases). Germline CDR1 and CDR2: MNHEY and SMNVEV (reference sequence). The CDR3 runs to 13 residues. Trimming cost V 2 bases and J 3 bases, with 8 bases left between them. CDR3 DNA sequence: TGTGCCAGCAGTTTAGGACACGGCTACGAGCAGTACTTC. Translated: CASSLGHGYEQYF.

The chain carries TRBV11-2 and TRBJ2-1; unclear D gene. Trimming pared 0 bases from V and 10 bases from J, leaving 10 bases between. Germline V gives CDR1 SGHAT, CDR2 FQNNGV. The CDR3 runs 13 residues. Written as DNA, the CDR3 is TGTGCCAGCAGCTTAGACCCCATTGAGGAGCAGTTCTTC. Encoded protein: CASSLDPIEEQFF. The variable domain in full, completed from reference TRBV11-2 and TRBJ2-1, reads EAGVAQSPRYKIIEKRQSVAFWCNPISGHATLYWYQQILGQGPKLLIQFQNNGVVDDSQLPKDRFSAERLKGVDSTLKIQPAKLEDSAVYLCASSLDPIEEQFFGPGTRLTVL.

The chain links TRBV28 to TRBJ2-1, with TRBD1 as a possible D gene (6 bases). There are 13 residues in the CDR3. Germline values: CDR1 MDHEN, CDR2 SYDVKM. Trimming took 4 bases from V and 10 from J, leaving 14 bases between them. CDR3 in amino acids: CASSSQGSREQFF. The CDR3 DNA sequence: TGTGCCAGCAGTTCTCAGGGGTCCCGGGAGCAGTTCTTC.

This clone appeared once. The rearrangement uses TRBV2 and TRBJ1-2; D might be TRBD1 (5 bases). CDR1 and CDR2 (germline): SNHLY, FYNNEI. Between the trimmed V and J ends, which lost 5 bases and 3 bases, there was a span of 7 bases. The CDR3 length is 12 residues. CDR3 in DNA: TGTGCCAGCAGTATACAGGACTATGGCTACACCTTC. Its translation: CASSIQDYGYTF.

The chain employs TRBV11-2 and TRBJ2-2; tentatively, D is TRBD2 (5 bases). This CDR3 is 15 amino acids long. Trimming took 0 bases from V and 4 from J, leaving 9 bases between them. CDR1 SGHAT and CDR2 FQNNGV come from the germline V gene. The CDR3 region has the DNA TGTGCCAGCAGCTTAGATCTTGGGAGCACCGGGGAGCTGTTTTTT. It is translated as CASSLDLGSTGELFF.

The chain employs TRBV7-3 and TRBJ1-1; D remains unclear. V lost 2 bases and J 5 bases, leaving 9 bases between the germline ends. Per the germline V gene, CDR1 is SGHTA and CDR2 is FQGTGA. The CDR3 covers 13 residues. CDR3 in amino acids: CASSLLSGTEAFF. The CDR3, as DNA: TGTGCCAGCAGCTTACTATCGGGGACTGAAGCTTTCTTT.

V usage is TRBV6-5 and J usage is TRBJ2-7, with D maybe TRBD2 (6 bases). CDR1 and CDR2 from the germline V gene are MNHEY and SVGAGI. The V end lost 3 bases, the J end lost 3 bases, and 15 bases lay between the germline ends. The CDR3 is made up of 15 amino acids. The DNA of the CDR3 is TGTGCCAGCAGTTATGGGAGGACTACGGGCTACGAGCAGTACTTC. It is translated as CASSYGRTTGYEQYF.